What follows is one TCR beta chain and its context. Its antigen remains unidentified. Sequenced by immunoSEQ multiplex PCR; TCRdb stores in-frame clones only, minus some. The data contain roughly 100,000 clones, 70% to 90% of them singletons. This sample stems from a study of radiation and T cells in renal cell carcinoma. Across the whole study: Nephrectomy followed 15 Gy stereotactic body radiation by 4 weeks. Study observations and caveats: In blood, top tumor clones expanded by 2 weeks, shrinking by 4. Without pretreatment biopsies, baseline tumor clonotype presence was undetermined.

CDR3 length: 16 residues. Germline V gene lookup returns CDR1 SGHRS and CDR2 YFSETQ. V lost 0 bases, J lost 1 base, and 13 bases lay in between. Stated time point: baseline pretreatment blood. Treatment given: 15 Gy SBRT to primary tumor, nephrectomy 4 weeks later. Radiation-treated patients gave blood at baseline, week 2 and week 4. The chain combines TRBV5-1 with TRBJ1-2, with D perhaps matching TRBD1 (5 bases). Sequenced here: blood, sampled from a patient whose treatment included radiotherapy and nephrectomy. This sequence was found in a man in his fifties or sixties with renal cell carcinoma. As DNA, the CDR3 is TGCGCCAGCAGCTTGGCCTCCACAGGAATTAACTATGGCTACACCTTC. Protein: CASSLASTGINYGYTF.